This T cell receptor beta chain was retrieved from a study of CD8 T cells in Susac syndrome. Random hexamers were used to reverse transcribe the RNA input (about 0.5 to 1 ug). The authors amplified TCR beta CDR3 across 54 Vbeta and 13 Jbeta using immunoSEQ multiplex PCR. TCRdb ran MiXCR on the immunoSEQ multiplex PCR reads and lists one entry per CDR3 protein. The sample holds roughly 400,000 distinct CDR3 sequences, around 85% seen once. Germline assignment: CDR1 MGHRA and CDR2 YSYEKL. V lost 4 bases, J lost 3 bases, and 13 bases stayed unmatched. The CDR3 is 17 residues long. Negative isolation yielded CD8+ and CD4+ T cells; FACS enriched TEMRA cells.

The clonotype comes from a human donor with multiple sclerosis. This rearrangement joins TRBV4-1 to TRBJ1-2; 8 bases line up with TRBD1. Sequenced sample: CD8+ T cells from PBMCs. The CDR3 sequence: CASSRQPRTGYDYGYTF. CDR3 DNA: TGCGCCAGCAGCCGCCAACCCAGGACAGGGTACGACTATGGCTACACCTTC.